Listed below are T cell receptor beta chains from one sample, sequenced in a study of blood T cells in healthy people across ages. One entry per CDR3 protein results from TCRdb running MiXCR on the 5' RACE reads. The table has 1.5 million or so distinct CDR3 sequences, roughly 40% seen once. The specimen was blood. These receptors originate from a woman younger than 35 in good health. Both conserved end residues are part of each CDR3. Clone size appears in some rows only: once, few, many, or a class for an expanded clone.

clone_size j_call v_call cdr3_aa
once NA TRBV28 CASSLGTYNYEQYF
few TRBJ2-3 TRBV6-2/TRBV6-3 CASSLETGQNTDTQYF
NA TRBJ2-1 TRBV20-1 CSASAQEAYNEQFF
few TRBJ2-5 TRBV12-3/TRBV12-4 CASSLMTVRQYF
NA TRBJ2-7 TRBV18 CASSIYTGQGDYEQYF
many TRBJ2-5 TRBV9 CASSETSARETQYF
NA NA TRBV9 CASSASGVADIQYF
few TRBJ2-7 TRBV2 CASSDRLGSYEQYF
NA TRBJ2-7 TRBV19 CASKSLASSYEQYF
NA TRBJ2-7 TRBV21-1 CASSSWQGVAGNSYEQYF
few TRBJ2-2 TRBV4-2 CASSPDLGPGELFF
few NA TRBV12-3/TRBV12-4 CASSPRSSYNEQYF
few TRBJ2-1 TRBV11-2 CASSPAGIDEQFF
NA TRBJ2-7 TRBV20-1 CSASLVGGFSYEQYF